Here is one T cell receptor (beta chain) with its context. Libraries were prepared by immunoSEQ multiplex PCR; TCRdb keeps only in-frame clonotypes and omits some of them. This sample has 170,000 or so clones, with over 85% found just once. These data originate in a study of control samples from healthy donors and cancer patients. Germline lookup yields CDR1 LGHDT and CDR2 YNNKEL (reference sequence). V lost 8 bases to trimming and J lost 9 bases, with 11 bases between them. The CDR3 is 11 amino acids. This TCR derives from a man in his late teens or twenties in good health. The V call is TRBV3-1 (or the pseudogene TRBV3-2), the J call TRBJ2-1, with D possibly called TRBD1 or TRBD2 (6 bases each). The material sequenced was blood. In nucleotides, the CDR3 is TGTGCCAGCTACGGGGGCACTGAGCAGTTCTTC. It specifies CASYGGTEQFF.